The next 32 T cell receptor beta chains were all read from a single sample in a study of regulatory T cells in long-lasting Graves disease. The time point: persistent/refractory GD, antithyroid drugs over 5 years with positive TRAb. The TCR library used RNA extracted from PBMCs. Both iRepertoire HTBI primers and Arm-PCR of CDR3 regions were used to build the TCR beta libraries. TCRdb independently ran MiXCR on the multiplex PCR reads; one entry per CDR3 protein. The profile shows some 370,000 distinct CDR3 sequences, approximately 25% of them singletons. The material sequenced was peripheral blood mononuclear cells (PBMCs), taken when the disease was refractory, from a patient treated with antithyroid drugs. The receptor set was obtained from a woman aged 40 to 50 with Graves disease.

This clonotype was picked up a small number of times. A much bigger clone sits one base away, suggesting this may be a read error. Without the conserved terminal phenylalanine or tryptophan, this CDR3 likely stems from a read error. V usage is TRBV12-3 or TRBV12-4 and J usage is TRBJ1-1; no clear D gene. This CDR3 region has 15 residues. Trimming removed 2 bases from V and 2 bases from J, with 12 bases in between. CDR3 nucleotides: TGTGCCAGCAGTTTAAATAGTCTGAGAAACACTGAAGCTTTCCTT. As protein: CASSLNSLRNTEAFL.

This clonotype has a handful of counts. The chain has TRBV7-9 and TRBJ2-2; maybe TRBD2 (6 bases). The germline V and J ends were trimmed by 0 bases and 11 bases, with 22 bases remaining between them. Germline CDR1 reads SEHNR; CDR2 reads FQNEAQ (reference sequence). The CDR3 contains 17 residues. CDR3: CASSLAITGDGSRELFF. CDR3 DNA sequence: TGTGCCAGCAGCTTAGCGATCACGGGAGACGGATCGCGAGAGCTGTTTTTT. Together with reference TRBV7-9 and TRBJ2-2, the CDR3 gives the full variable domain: DTGVSQNPRHKITKRGQNVTFRCDPISEHNRLYWYRQTLGQGPEFLTYFQNEAQLEKSRLLSDRFSAERPKGSFSTLEIQRTEQGDSAMYLCASSLAITGDGSRELFFGEGSRLTVL.

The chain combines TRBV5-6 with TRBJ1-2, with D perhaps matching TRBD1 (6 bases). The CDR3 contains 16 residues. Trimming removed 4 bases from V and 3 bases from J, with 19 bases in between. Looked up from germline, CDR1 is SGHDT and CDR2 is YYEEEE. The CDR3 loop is CASSNGPTGPDYGYTF. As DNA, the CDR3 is TGTGCCAGCAGCAATGGCCCCACAGGGCCGGACTATGGCTACACCTTC.

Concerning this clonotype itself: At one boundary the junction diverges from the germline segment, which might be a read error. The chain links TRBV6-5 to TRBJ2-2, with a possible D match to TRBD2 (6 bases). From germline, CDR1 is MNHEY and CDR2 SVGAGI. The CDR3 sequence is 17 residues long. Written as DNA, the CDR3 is TGTGCCAGCAGTTCACTAGAATCAGGACCTAACACCGGGGGGCTGTTTTTT. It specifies CASSSLESGPNTGGLFF.

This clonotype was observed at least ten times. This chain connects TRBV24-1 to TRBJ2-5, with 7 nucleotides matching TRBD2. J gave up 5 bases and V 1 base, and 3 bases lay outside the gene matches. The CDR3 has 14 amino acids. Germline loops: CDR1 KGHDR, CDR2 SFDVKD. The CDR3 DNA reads TGTGCCACCAGTGATTTTAACGGGAGGGAGACCCAGTACTTC. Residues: CATSDFNGRETQYF.

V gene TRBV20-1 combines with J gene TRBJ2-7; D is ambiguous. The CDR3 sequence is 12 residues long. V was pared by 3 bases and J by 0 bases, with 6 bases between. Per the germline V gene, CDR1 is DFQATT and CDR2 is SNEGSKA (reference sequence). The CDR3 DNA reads TGCAGTGCTAGGTCTTACTCCTACGAGCAGTACTTC. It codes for CSARSYSYEQYF.

CDR3 loop: CASSNSGSSYNEQFF. The CDR3 bases are TGTGCCAGTAGTAATAGCGGGAGCTCCTACAATGAGCAGTTCTTC. The chain is built from TRBV19 and TRBJ2-1; 9 bases match TRBD2. This CDR3 region has 15 residues. The V and J ends lost 4 bases and 0 bases, in that order; junction bases with no gene match: 1. Germline V gene sequence: CDR1 LNHDA, CDR2 SQIVND (reference sequence). The full variable domain, in which reference TRBV19 and TRBJ2-1 provide the parts outside the CDR3, is DGGITQSPKYLFRKEGQNVTLSCEQNLNHDAMYWYRQDPGQGLRLIYYSQIVNDFQKGDIAEGYSVSREKKESFPLTVTSAQKNPTAFYLCASSNSGSSYNEQFFGPGTRLTVL.

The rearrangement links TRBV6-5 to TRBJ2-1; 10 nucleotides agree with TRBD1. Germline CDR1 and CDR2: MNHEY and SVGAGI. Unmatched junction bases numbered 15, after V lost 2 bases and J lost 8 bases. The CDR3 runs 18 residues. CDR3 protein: CASSYIPGQGPPNDEQFF. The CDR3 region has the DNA TGTGCCAGCAGTTACATACCGGGACAGGGGCCACCCAACGATGAGCAGTTCTTC.

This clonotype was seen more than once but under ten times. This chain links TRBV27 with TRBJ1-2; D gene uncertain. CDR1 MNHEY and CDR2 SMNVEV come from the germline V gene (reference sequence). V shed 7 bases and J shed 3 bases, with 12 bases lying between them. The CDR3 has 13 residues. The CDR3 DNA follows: TGTGCCAGCACCGCCGGGCCTTACTATGGCTACACCTTC. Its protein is CASTAGPYYGYTF.

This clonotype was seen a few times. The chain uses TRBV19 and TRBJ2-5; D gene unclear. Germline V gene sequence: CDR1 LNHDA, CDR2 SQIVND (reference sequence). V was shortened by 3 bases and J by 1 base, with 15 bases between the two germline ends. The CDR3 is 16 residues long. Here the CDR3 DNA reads TGTGCCAGTAGTATTAGGAGTCGAAACACCCAAGAGACCCAGTACTTC. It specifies CASSIRSRNTQETQYF.

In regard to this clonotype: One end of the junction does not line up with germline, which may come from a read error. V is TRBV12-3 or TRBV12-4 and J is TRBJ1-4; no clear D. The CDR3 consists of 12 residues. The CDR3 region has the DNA TGTGCCTGCAGTTTCATCAATGAAAAACTGTTTTTT. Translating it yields CACSFINEKLFF.

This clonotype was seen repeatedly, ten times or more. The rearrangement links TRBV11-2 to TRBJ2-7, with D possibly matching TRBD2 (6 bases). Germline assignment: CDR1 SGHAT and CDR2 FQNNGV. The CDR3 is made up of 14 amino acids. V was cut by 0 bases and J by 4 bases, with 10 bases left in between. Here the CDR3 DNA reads TGTGCCAGCAGCTTAGATGCGGGAACGTACGAGCAGTACTTC. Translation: CASSLDAGTYEQYF. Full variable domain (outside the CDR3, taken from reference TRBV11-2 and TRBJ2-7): EAGVAQSPRYKIIEKRQSVAFWCNPISGHATLYWYQQILGQGPKLLIQFQNNGVVDDSQLPKDRFSAERLKGVDSTLKIQPAKLEDSAVYLCASSLDAGTYEQYFGPGTRLTVT.

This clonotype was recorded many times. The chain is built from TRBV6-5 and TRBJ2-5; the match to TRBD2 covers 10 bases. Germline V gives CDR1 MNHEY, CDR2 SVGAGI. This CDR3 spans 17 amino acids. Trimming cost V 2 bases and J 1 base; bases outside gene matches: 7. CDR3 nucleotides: TGTGCCAGCAGTTACCTTCGGACTAGCGGATTCCAAGAGACCCAGTACTTC. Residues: CASSYLRTSGFQETQYF.

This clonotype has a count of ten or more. The DNA for the CDR3 is TGTGCCAGCAGCACCACCGGGACTAGGGCCTACGAGCAGTACTTC. Translated, it gives CASSTTGTRAYEQYF. J is TRBJ2-7 and V is TRBV28; 8 bases are a match to TRBD2. V trimming: 6 bases; J trimming: 2 bases; junction bases outside the gene matches: 9. The length of the CDR3 is 15 residues. Germline V lookup: CDR1 MDHEN, CDR2 SYDVKM.

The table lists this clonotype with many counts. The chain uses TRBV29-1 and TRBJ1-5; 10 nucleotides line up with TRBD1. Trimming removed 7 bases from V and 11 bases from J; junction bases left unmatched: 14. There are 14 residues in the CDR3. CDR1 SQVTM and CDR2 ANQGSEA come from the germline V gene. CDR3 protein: CSALFRTGGSAQHF. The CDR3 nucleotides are TGCAGCGCTCTCTTTAGGACAGGGGGATCAGCCCAGCATTTT.

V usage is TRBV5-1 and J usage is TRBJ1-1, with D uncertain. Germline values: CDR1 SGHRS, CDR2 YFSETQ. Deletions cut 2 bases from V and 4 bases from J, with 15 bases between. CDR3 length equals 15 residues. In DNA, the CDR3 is TGCGCCAGCAGCTTTAATGCGGGTTTTGGCACTGAAGCTTTCTTT. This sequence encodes CASSFNAGFGTEAFF.

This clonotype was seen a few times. The CDR3 sequence: CASSEEGAGELFF. The DNA of the CDR3 is TGTGCCAGCAGTGAAGAGGGGGCCGGGGAGCTGTTTTTT. The chain combines TRBV2 with TRBJ2-2, with D possibly being TRBD1 (6 bases). Germline lookup yields CDR1 SNHLY and CDR2 FYNNEI. The CDR3 spans 13 residues. Trimming left V 1 base short and J 6 bases short, with 6 bases between.

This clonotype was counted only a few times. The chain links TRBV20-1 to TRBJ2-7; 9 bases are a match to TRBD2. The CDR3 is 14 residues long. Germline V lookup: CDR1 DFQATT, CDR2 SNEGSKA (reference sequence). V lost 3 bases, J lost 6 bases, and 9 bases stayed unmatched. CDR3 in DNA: TGCAGTGCTAGTTTAGCGGGAGTCGGTGTCGAGCAGTACTTC. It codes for CSASLAGVGVEQYF.

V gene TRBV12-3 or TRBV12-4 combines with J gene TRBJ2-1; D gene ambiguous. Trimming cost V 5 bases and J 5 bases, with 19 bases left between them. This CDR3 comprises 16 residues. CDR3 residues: CASSTYGRAHDNEQFF. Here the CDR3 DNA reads TGTGCCAGCAGTACATATGGGCGCGCGCACGACAATGAGCAGTTCTTC.

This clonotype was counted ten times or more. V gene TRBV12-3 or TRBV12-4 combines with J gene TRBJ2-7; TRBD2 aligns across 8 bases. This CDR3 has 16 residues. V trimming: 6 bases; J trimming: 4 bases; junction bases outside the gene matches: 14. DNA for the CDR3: TGTGCCAGCAGGAACGAAAGCGGGAGAGGGACGTACGAGCAGTACTTC. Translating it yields CASRNESGRGTYEQYF.

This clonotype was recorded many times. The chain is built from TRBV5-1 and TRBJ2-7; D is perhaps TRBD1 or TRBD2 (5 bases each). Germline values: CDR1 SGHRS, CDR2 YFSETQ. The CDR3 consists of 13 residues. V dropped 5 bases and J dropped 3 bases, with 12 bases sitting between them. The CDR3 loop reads CASRPGTNYEQYF. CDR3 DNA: TGCGCCAGCAGACCTGGGACCAACTACGAGCAGTACTTC. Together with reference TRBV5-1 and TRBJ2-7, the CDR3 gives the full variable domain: KAGVTQTPRYLIKTRGQQVTLSCSPISGHRSVSWYQQTPGQGLQFLFEYFSETQRNKGNFPGRFSGRQFSNSRSEMNVSTLELGDSALYLCASRPGTNYEQYFGPGTRLTVT.

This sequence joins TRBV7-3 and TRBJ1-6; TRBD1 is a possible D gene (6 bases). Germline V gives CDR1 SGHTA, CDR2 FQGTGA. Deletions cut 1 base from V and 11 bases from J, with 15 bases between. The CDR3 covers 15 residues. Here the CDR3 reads CASSLRQASRTPLHF. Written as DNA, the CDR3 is TGTGCCAGCAGCTTAAGACAGGCAAGCCGGACACCCCTCCACTTT. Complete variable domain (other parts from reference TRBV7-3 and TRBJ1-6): GAGVSQTPSNKVTEKGKYVELRCDPISGHTALYWYRQSLGQGPEFLIYFQGTGAADDSGLPNDRFFAVRPEGSVSTLKIQRTERGDSAVYLCASSLRQASRTPLHFGNGTRLTVT.

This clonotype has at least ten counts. CDR3 in amino acids: CASSFGQLYGYTF. Written as DNA, the CDR3 is TGTGCCAGCAGTTTCGGGCAGCTCTATGGCTACACCTTC. The chain carries TRBV12-3 or TRBV12-4 and TRBJ1-2; no clear D. The CDR3 extends over 13 amino acids. Trimming stripped 3 bases from V and 4 bases from J, with 9 bases between.

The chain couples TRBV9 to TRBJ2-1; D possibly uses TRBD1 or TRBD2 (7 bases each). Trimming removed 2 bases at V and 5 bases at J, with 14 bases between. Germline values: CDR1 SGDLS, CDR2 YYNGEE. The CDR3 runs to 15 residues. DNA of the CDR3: TGTGCCAGCAGCGTTCAGGGGGGGGCGCACAATGAGCAGTTCTTC. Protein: CASSVQGGAHNEQFF.

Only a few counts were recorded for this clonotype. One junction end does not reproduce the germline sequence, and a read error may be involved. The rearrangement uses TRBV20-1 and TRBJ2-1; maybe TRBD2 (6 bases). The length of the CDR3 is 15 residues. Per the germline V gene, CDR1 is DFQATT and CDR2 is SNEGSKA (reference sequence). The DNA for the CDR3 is TGCAGTGCTAGAGTCTTAGGGAGGTCCTACAATGAGCAGTCCTTC. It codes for CSARVLGRSYNEQSF.

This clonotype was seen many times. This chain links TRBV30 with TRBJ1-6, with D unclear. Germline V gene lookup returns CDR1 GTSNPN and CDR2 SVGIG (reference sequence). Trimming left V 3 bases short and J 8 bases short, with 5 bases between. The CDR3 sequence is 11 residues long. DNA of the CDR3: TGTGCCTGGAGGCAGGATTCACCCCTCCACTTT. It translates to CAWRQDSPLHF. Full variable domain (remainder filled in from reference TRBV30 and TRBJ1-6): SQTIHQWPATLVQPVGSPLSLECTVEGTSNPNLYWYRQAAGRGLQLLFYSVGIGQISSEVPQNLSASRPQDRQFILSSKKLLLSDSGFYLCAWRQDSPLHFGNGTRLTVT.

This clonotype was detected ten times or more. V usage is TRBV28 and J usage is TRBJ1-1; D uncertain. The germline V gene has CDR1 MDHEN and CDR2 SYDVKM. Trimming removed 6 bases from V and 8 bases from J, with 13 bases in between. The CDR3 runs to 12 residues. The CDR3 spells CASSSTTNEAFF. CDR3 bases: TGTGCCAGCAGCTCGACAACTAACGAAGCTTTCTTT.

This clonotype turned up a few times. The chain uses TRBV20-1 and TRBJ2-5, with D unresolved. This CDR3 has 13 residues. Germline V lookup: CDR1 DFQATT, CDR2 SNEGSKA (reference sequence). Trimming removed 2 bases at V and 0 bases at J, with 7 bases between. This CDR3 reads CSARWQNQETQYF. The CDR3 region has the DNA TGCAGTGCTAGATGGCAGAACCAAGAGACCCAGTACTTC.

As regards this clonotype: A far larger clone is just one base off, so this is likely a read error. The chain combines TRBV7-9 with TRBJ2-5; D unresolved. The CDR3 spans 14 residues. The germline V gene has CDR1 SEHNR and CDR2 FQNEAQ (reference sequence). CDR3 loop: CASSLPAHQGTQYF. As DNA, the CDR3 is TGTGCCAGCAGCTTGCCGGCACACCAAGGGACCCAGTACTTC. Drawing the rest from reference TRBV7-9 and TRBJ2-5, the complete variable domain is DTGVSQNPRHKITKRGQNVTFRCDPISEHNRLYWYRQTLGQGPEFLTYFQNEAQLEKSRLLSDRFSAERPKGSFSTLEIQRTEQGDSAMYLCASSLPAHQGTQYFGPGTRLLVL.

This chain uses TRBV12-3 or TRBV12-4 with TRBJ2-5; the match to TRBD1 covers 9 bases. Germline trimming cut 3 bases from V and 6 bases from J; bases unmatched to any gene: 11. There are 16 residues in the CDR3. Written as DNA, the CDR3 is TGTGCCAGCAGTTTTCTTCTTAAGACAGGGGGAAAGACCCAGTACTTC. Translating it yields CASSFLLKTGGKTQYF.

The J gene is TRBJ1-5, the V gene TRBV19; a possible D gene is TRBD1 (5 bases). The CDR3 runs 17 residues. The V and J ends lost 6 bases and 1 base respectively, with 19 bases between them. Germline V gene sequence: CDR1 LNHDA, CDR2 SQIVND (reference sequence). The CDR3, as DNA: TGTGCCAGTAGATCCCAGGCATTTGGACAAAGCAATCAGCCCCAGCATTTT. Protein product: CASRSQAFGQSNQPQHF.

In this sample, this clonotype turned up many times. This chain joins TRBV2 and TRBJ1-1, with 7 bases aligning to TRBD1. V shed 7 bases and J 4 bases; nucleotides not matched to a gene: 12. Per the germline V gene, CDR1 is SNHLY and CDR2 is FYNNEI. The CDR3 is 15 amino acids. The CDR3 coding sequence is TGTGCCAGCACCCTAACAGGGGAAAGGGGCACTGAAGCTTTCTTT. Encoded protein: CASTLTGERGTEAFF. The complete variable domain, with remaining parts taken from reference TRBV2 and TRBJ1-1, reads EPEVTQTPSHQVTQMGQEVILRCVPISNHLYFYWYRQILGQKVEFLVSFYNNEISEKSEIFDDQFSVERPDGSNFTLKIRSTKLEDSAMYFCASTLTGERGTEAFFGQGTRLTVV.